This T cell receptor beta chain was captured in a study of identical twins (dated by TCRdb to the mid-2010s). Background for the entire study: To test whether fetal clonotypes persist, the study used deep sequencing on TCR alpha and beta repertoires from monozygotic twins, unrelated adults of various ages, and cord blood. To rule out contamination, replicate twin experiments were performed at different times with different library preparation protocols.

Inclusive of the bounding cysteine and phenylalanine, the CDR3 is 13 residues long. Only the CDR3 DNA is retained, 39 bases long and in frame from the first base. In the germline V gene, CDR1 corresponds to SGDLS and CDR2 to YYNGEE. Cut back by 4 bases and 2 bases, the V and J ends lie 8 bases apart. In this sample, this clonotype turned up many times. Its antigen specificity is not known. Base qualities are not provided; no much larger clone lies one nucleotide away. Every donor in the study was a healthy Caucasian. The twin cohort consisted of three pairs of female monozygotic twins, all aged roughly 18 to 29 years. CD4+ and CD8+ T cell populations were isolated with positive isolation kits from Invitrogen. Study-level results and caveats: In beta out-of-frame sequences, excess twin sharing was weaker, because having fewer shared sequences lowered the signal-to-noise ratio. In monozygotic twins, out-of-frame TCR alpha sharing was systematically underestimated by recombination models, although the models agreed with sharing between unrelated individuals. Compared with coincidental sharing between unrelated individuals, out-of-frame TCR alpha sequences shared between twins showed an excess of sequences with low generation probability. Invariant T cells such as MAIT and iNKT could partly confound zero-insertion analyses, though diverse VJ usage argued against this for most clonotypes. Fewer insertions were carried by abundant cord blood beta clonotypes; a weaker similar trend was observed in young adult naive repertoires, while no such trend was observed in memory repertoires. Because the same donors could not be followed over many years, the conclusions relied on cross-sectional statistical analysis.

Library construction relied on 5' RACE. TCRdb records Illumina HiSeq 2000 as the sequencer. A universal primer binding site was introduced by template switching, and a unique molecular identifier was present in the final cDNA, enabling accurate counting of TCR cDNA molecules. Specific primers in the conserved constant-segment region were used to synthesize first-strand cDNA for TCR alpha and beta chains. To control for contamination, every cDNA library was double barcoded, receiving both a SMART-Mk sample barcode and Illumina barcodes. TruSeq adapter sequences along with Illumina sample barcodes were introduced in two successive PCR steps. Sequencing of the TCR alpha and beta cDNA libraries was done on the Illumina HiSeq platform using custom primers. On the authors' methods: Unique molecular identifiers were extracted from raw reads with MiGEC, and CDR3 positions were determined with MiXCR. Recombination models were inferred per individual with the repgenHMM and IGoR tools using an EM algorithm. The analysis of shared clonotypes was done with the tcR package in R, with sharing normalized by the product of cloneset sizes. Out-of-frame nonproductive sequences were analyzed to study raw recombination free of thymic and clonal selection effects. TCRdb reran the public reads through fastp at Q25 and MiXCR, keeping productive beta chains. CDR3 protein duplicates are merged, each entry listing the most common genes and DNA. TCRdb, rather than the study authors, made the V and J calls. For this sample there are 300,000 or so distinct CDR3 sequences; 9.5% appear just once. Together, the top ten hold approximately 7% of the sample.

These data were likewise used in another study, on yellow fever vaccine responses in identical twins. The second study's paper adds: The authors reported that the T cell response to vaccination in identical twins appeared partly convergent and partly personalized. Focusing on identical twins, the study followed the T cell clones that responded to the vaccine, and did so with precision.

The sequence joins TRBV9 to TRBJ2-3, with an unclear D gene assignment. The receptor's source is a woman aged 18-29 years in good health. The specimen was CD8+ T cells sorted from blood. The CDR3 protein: CASSSWATDTQYF. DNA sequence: TGTGCCAGCAGCTCCTGGGCCACAGATACGCAGTATTTT. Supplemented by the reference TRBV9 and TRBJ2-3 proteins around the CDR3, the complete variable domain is DSGVTQTPKHLITATGQRVTLRCSPRSGDLSVYWYQQSLDQGLQFLIQYYNGEERAKGNILERFSAQQFPDLHSELNLSSLELGDSALYFCASSSWATDTQYFGPGTRLTVL.